Reported below is one T cell receptor (beta chain). Its antigen is not identified. Profiled with immunoSEQ multiplex PCR; TCRdb holds only in-frame clones, not every one. The sample has under 150,000 clones; roughly 93% are singletons. These data are taken from a study of T cell responses to AZD1222 COVID-19 vaccine. Whole-study findings and limits: The study reported that nearly half of spike-specific TCRs target unmutated variant regions. Distributed over spike, vaccine-associated CD4 TCRs predominated at 160-218 and 743-854. Females made up more of the donors, who were largely white British, and clonal diversity may have come out too low.

This CDR3 spans 16 amino acids. V shed 5 bases and J 6 bases; nucleotides not matched to a gene: 14. Per the germline V gene, CDR1 is SGHNT and CDR2 is YYREEE (reference sequence). The source was peripheral blood, collected 28 days after the second AZD1222 dose. This clonotype was obtained from an adult who received the AZD1222 COVID-19 vaccine. The chain combines TRBV5-4 with TRBJ1-2; 9 bases fit TRBD1. Written as DNA, the CDR3 is TGTGCCAGCAGAAAGTTTGACAGGGGGTATTTCGATGGCTACACCTTC. As protein: CASRKFDRGYFDGYTF.